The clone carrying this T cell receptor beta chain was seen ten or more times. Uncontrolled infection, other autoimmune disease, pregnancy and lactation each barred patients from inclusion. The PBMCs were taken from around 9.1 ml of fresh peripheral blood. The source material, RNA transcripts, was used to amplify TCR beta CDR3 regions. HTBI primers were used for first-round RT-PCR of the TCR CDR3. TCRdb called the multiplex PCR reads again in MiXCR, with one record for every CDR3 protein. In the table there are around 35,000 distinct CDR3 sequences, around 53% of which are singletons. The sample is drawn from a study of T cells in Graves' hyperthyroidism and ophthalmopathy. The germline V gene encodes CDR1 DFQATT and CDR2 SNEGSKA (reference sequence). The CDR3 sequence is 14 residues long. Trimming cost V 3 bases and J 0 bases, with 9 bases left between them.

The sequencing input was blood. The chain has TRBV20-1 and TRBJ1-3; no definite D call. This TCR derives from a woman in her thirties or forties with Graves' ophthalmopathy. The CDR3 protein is CSASPVGSGNTIYF. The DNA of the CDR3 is TGCAGTGCTAGTCCCGTGGGCTCTGGAAACACCATATATTTT.